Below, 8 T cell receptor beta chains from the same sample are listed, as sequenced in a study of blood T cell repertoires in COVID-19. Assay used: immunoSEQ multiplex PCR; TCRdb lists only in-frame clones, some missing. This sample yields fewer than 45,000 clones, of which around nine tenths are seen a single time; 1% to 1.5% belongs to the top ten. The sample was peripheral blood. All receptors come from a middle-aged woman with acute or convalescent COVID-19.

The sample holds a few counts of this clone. The CDR3 coding sequence is TGTGCCAGCAGCCCTACACAGGGAGGGAGCACTGAAGCTTTCTTT. This translates into CASSPTQGGSTEAFF. The V call is TRBV7-3, the J call TRBJ1-1; weak D call: TRBD1 (6 bases). The CDR3 is made up of 15 amino acids. Trimming left V 5 bases short and J 4 bases short, with 17 bases between. The V gene's germline CDR1 is SGHTA and CDR2 FQGTGA.

CDR3 sequence reads: CASSFQGQIYEQYF. The CDR3 coding sequence is TGCGCCAGCAGCTTCCAGGGGCAAATCTACGAGCAGTACTTC. This chain uses TRBV5-1 with TRBJ2-7; TRBD1 might be the D (6 bases). The germline gives CDR1 SGHRS, CDR2 YFSETQ. This CDR3 has 14 residues. Trimming pared 2 bases from V and 3 bases from J, leaving 12 bases between.

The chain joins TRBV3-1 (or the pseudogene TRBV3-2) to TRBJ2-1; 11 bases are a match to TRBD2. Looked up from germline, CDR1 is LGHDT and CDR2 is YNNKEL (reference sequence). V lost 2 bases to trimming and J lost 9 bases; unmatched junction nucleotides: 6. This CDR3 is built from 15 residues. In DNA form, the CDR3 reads TGTGCCAGCAGCCAAATAGCGGGAGGGGCGGTTGAGCAGTTCTTC. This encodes CASSQIAGGAVEQFF.

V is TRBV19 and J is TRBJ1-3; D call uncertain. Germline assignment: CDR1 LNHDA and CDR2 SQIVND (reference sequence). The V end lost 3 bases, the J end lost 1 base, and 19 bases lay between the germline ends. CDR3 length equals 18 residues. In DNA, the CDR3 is TGTGCCAGTAGTATGCTCGACACCATTTCAGGATCTGGAAACACCATATATTTT. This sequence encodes CASSMLDTISGSGNTIYF. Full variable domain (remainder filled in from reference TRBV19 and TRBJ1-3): DGGITQSPKYLFRKEGQNVTLSCEQNLNHDAMYWYRQDPGQGLRLIYYSQIVNDFQKGDIAEGYSVSREKKESFPLTVTSAQKNPTAFYLCASSMLDTISGSGNTIYFGEGSWLTVV.

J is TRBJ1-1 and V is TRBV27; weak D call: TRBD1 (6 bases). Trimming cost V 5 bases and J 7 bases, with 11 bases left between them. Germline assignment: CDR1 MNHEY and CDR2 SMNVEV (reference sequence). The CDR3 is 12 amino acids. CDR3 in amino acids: CASSPGTSEAFF. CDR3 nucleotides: TGTGCCAGCAGTCCTGGGACAAGTGAAGCTTTCTTT.

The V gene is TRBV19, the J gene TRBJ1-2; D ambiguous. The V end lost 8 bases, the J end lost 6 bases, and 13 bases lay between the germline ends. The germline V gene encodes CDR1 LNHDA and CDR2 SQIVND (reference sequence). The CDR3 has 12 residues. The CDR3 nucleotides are TGTGCCAGTGAAGGGAGAAGTAATGGCTACACCTTC. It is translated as CASEGRSNGYTF. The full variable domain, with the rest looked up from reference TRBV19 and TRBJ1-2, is DGGITQSPKYLFRKEGQNVTLSCEQNLNHDAMYWYRQDPGQGLRLIYYSQIVNDFQKGDIAEGYSVSREKKESFPLTVTSAQKNPTAFYLCASEGRSNGYTFGSGTRLTVV.

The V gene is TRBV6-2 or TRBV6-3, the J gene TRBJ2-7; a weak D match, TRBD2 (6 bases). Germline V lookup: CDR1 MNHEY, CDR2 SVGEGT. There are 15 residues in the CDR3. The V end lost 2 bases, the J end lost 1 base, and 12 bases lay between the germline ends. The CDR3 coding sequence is TGTGCCAGCAGTTACGGGAGGAAGGTTTCCTACGAGCAGTACTTC. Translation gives CASSYGRKVSYEQYF.

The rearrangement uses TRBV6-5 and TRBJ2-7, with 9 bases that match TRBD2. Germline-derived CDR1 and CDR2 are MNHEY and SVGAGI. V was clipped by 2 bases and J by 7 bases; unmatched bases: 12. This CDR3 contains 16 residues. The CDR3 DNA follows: TGTGCCAGCAGTTACGCTTCTACAGGGAGCGGGGGGGAGCAGTACTTC. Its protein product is CASSYASTGSGGEQYF.